This T cell receptor beta chain originates from a study of CD8 T cells in Susac syndrome. Per germline, CDR1 KGHDR and CDR2 SFDVKD. V gave up 5 bases and J gave up 4 bases, with 10 bases separating them. There are 13 residues in the CDR3. The RNA, about 0.45 to 1 ug, was put through reverse transcription using random hexamers. TCRdb re-analysed the immunoSEQ multiplex PCR reads in MiXCR, keeping a single row per CDR3 protein. The data hold approximately 230,000 distinct CDR3 sequences, with 90% to 95% observed a single time. Isolation of CD8+ and CD4+ T cells was performed negatively, whereas enrichment of TEMRA cells was done by FACS.

The sample consisted of CD4+ T cells from PBMCs. This rearrangement joins TRBV24-1 to TRBJ1-2; tentatively, D is TRBD1 (5 bases). This clonotype was sampled from a human donor with multiple sclerosis. CDR3 in DNA: TGTGCCACCAGTGGTGGGACGGCCTATGGCTACACCTTC. Translating gives CATSGGTAYGYTF.